This TCR beta chain was sequenced for a study of T-cell memory formation after mild COVID-19. Study conclusions and caveats: CD4+ contracting clones were mainly CM and EM; CD8+ ones, EMRA. Clones that got smaller from day 15 to 85 had even CD4/CD8, while clones growing later tipped toward CD4+.

CDR3 length equals 14 residues. V lost 0 bases and J lost 9, with 9 bases in between. TCRdb recomputed calls from the 5' RACE reads with MiXCR, one row per CDR3 protein. This repertoire shows 150,000 to 200,000 distinct CDR3 sequences, roughly 16% found once; its top ten account for just over 2%. This clonotype was counted a few times. Its cognate antigen is unknown. The sequence was collected from an adult woman who had mild COVID-19 (a few samples of this study predate the infection). Cell type and time point are not known. The sample was PBMCs or a T cell subset sorted from them (not recorded which). V gene TRBV12-3 or TRBV12-4 combines with J gene TRBJ1-6, with no clear D. The CDR3 sequence is CASSLAMRASPLHF. Written as DNA, the CDR3 is TGTGCCAGCAGTTTAGCGATGAGGGCTTCACCCCTCCACTTT.